The next 21 T cell receptor beta chains were all read from a single sample in a study of OX40 agonist ivuxolimab in advanced cancers. The method was immunoSEQ multiplex PCR; TCRdb's version includes in-frame clones alone and lacks a portion of them. The table has more than 55,000 clones, 89% seen once; the top ten hold 9.5% to 12%. Sample: CD4+ or CD8+ T cells sorted from blood, taken in a trial of the OX40 agonist ivuxolimab. These receptors originate from an adult with an advanced solid tumor such as melanoma, head and neck, liver or kidney cancer.

The chain carries TRBV9 and TRBJ2-7, with D perhaps assigned TRBD1 or TRBD2 (5 bases each). Trimming removed 4 bases from V and 5 bases from J, with 13 bases in between. This CDR3 has 13 residues. Per the germline V gene, CDR1 is SGDLS and CDR2 is YYNGEE. CDR3 bases: TGTGCCAGCAGCCGGGGACCCTGGGACGAGCAGTACTTC. The encoded protein is CASSRGPWDEQYF. Full variable domain (outside the CDR3, taken from reference TRBV9 and TRBJ2-7): DSGVTQTPKHLITATGQRVTLRCSPRSGDLSVYWYQQSLDQGLQFLIQYYNGEERAKGNILERFSAQQFPDLHSELNLSSLELGDSALYFCASSRGPWDEQYFGPGTRLTVT.

The chain recombines TRBV19 with TRBJ1-4; no clear D. V gave up 5 bases and J gave up 3 bases, with 16 bases separating them. This CDR3 contains 16 residues. CDR1 is LNHDA, CDR2 SQIVND, per germline (reference sequence). The CDR3 bases are TGTGCCAGTAGTGCCCGGACCTTTCGGGCTAATGAAAAACTGTTTTTT. This sequence encodes CASSARTFRANEKLFF.

This clone has more than one count but fewer than ten. The gene calls are TRBV27 and TRBJ1-2; D is undetermined. With 5 bases removed from V and 8 bases from J, the gap between germline ends came to 9 bases. The CDR3 covers 11 residues. The germline CDR1 and CDR2 sequences are MNHEY and SMNVEV (reference sequence). The CDR3 is CASSDGRGYTF. For the CDR3, the DNA is TGTGCCAGCAGTGATGGACGCGGCTACACCTTC.

This clone occurred once. This chain uses TRBV2 with TRBJ2-1, with TRBD2 matching 16 bases. Germline V gene lookup returns CDR1 SNHLY and CDR2 FYNNEI. The CDR3 runs to 15 residues. V was pared by 6 bases and J by 8 bases, with 4 bases of the junction left unmatched. The CDR3: CASRGLAGGPYEQFF. CDR3 DNA sequence: TGTGCCAGCAGGGGACTAGCGGGAGGGCCCTATGAGCAGTTCTTC.

The chain joins TRBV10-3 to TRBJ1-1; D might be TRBD1 (6 bases). V was cut by 3 bases and J by 5 bases, with 19 bases left in between. This CDR3 region has 16 residues. Per germline, CDR1 ENHRY and CDR2 SYGVKD. CDR3 coding DNA: TGTGCCATCAGTGAAATTTCTTTTGGGGGGCGGACTGAAGCTTTCTTT. Translating it yields CAISEISFGGRTEAFF.

CDR3: CASSLSTGIGYGYTF. CDR3 DNA: TGTGCCAGCAGCCTGTCGACAGGAATTGGCTATGGCTACACCTTC. The V call is TRBV13, the J call TRBJ1-2; the D gene is possibly TRBD1 (6 bases). The CDR3 consists of 15 residues. Trimming shortened V by 5 bases and J by 4 bases, and 17 bases separated the two germline ends. The germline V gene has CDR1 PRHDT and CDR2 FYEKMQ (reference sequence).

The chain combines TRBV28 with TRBJ1-5; 11 bases map to TRBD1. This CDR3 is 15 amino acids long. Trimming cost V 6 bases and J 7 bases; bases outside gene matches: 8. Germline lookup yields CDR1 MDHEN and CDR2 SYDVKM. The CDR3 protein is CASRPGTGGWQPQHF. The CDR3 region has the DNA TGTGCCAGCAGGCCGGGGACAGGGGGATGGCAGCCCCAGCATTTT.

This rearrangement joins TRBV5-1 to TRBJ2-7; D is ambiguous. The CDR3 has 12 amino acids. Per the germline V gene, CDR1 is SGHRS and CDR2 is YFSETQ. Deletions cut 2 bases from V and 2 bases from J, with 5 bases between. The CDR3 DNA reads as TGCGCCAGCAGCTTCGGAACCTACGAGCAGTACTTC. Its protein product is CASSFGTYEQYF.

The chain links TRBV9 to TRBJ1-5, with D unclear. The CDR3 contains 12 residues. V was clipped by 4 bases and J by 5 bases, with 7 bases between them. In germline, CDR1 is SGDLS, CDR2 YYNGEE. CDR3 amino acids: CASSPRDQPQHF. CDR3 coding DNA: TGTGCCAGCAGCCCCCGCGATCAGCCCCAGCATTTT. Together with reference TRBV9 and TRBJ1-5, the CDR3 gives the full variable domain: DSGVTQTPKHLITATGQRVTLRCSPRSGDLSVYWYQQSLDQGLQFLIQYYNGEERAKGNILERFSAQQFPDLHSELNLSSLELGDSALYFCASSPRDQPQHFGDGTRLSIL.

The chain links TRBV5-1 to TRBJ2-1; D is perhaps TRBD2 (6 bases). The CDR3 spans 16 residues. Germline V lookup: CDR1 SGHRS, CDR2 YFSETQ. V was shortened by 4 bases and J by 2 bases, with 16 bases between the two germline ends. The CDR3 region has the DNA TGCGCCAGCAGCCCGCCGGACGGGGGAACCTACAATGAGCAGTTCTTC. It is translated as CASSPPDGGTYNEQFF.

J is TRBJ1-1 and V is TRBV7-6, with a tentative D call TRBD1 (5 bases). The CDR3 consists of 15 residues. Germline-derived CDR1 and CDR2 are SGHVS and FNYEAQ. V lost 1 base and J 0 bases, leaving 9 bases between the germline ends. CDR3 region: CASSLGGVMNTEAFF. As DNA, the CDR3 is TGTGCCAGCAGCTTAGGAGGGGTCATGAACACTGAAGCTTTCTTT.

The V gene is TRBV2, the J gene TRBJ2-5, with TRBD1 as a possible D gene (5 bases). The CDR3 consists of 15 residues. Trimming pared 7 bases from V and 1 base from J, leaving 16 bases between. Germline lookup yields CDR1 SNHLY and CDR2 FYNNEI. The CDR3 protein is CASTPPLGAQETQYF. The CDR3 DNA reads as TGTGCCAGCACCCCCCCGCTAGGGGCCCAAGAGACCCAGTACTTC.

This chain uses TRBV5-1 with TRBJ2-7, with TRBD1 matching over 7 bases. The J segment lost 6 bases and the V segment lost 0 bases, leaving 3 bases of the junction unmatched. The CDR3 contains 13 residues. Germline values: CDR1 SGHRS, CDR2 YFSETQ. The CDR3: CASSLGQGAEQYF. The CDR3 nucleotides are TGCGCCAGCAGCTTGGGACAGGGTGCCGAGCAGTACTTC.

This clone was detected only once. The chain couples TRBV11-1 to TRBJ2-3; possibly TRBD2 for D (5 bases). Germline CDR1 is SGHAT and CDR2 is FQDESV (reference sequence). The CDR3 contains 13 residues. V gave up 1 base and J gave up 5 bases, with 7 bases separating them. CDR3 amino acids: CASSLGREDTQYF. The CDR3 region has the DNA TGTGCCAGCAGCTTAGGACGGGAAGATACGCAGTATTTT.

This clone occurred once. This rearrangement joins TRBV5-1 to TRBJ1-1; TRBD1 matches 11 bases. This CDR3 region has 15 residues. Germline values: CDR1 SGHRS, CDR2 YFSETQ. J was trimmed by 2 bases and V by 3 bases; bases with no gene match: 3. In nucleotides, the CDR3 is TGCGCCAGCAGCTCGGGACAGGGGGAAAACACTGAAGCTTTCTTT. This gives the protein CASSSGQGENTEAFF. Using reference TRBV5-1 and TRBJ1-1 for the parts outside the CDR3, the full variable domain is KAGVTQTPRYLIKTRGQQVTLSCSPISGHRSVSWYQQTPGQGLQFLFEYFSETQRNKGNFPGRFSGRQFSNSRSEMNVSTLELGDSALYLCASSSGQGENTEAFFGQGTRLTVV.

Comment on this clone: The junction differs from germline at one of its ends, possibly a read error. In DNA form, the CDR3 reads TGTGCTAGCAGCCTGGGACTAGCGGGGACCGGGGAGCTGTTTTTT. This gives the protein CASSLGLAGTGELFF. The rearrangement links TRBV7-7 to TRBJ2-2, with TRBD2 matching 13 bases. The CDR3 is made up of 15 amino acids. Germline V gene data show CDR1 as SSHAT and CDR2 as FNYEAQ (reference sequence).

With regard to this clone: Germline is not matched at one junction end, which may reflect a read error. The chain links TRBV7-3 to TRBJ2-7, with D unresolved. CDR1 is SGHTA, CDR2 FQGTGA, per germline. This CDR3 has 14 residues. The CDR3 sequence: CASSLKASSHEQYF. The CDR3, as DNA: TGTGCCAGCAGCTTAAAGGCAAGCTCCCACGAGCAGTACTTC.

This clone was found once. V and J are TRBV2 and TRBJ1-2; D is undetermined. CDR3 size: 15 residues. V gave up 2 bases and J gave up 1 base, with 11 bases separating them. The germline CDR1 and CDR2 sequences are SNHLY and FYNNEI. The CDR3 bases are TGTGCCAGCAGTGAAAACCTGCCAGTTAACTATGGCTACACCTTC. It translates to CASSENLPVNYGYTF.

The J gene is TRBJ2-7, the V gene TRBV5-1; 9 bases are shared with TRBD1. Trimming removed 0 bases from V and 1 base from J; junction bases left unmatched: 11. The CDR3 is 18 amino acids. The germline V gene encodes CDR1 SGHRS and CDR2 YFSETQ. CDR3 in amino acids: CASSLVAGPGQGSYEQYF. CDR3 bases: TGCGCCAGCAGCTTGGTTGCCGGCCCGGGACAGGGTTCCTACGAGCAGTACTTC.

The chain uses TRBV23-1 and TRBJ2-7; maybe TRBD2 (7 bases). TRBV23-1 is an ORF; its function is uncertain. The CDR3 has 16 residues. Between the trimmed V and J ends, which lost 3 bases and 2 bases, there was a span of 17 bases. The DNA for the CDR3 is TGCGCCAGCAGTCACCGTGAGTGCGGGGGCGCCTACGAGCAGTACTTC. It codes for CASSHRECGGAYEQYF.

For this clone: The same CDR3 can be traced to other DNA sequences in this sample. The chain uses TRBV9 and TRBJ2-2; 11 positions agree with TRBD1. The length of the CDR3 is 16 residues. With V trimmed by 0 bases and J by 4 bases, 2 bases remained unmatched. The germline V gene has CDR1 SGDLS and CDR2 YYNGEE. The CDR3 DNA reads as TGTGCCAGCAGCGTAGTTGGGACAGGGGGCACCGGGGAGCTGTTTTTT. Residues: CASSVVGTGGTGELFF.